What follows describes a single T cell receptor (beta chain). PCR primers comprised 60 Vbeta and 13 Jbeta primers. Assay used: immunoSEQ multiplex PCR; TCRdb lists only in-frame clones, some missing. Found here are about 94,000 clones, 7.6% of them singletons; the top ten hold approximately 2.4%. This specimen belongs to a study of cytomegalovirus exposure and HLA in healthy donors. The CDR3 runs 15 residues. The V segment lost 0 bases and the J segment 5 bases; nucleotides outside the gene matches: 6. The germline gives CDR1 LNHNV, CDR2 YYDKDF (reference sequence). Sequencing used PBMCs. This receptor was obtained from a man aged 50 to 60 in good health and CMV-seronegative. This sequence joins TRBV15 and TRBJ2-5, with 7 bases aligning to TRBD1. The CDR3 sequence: CATSREAGGGETQYF. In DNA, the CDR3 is TGTGCCACCAGCAGAGAGGCAGGGGGTGGCGAGACCCAGTACTTC.